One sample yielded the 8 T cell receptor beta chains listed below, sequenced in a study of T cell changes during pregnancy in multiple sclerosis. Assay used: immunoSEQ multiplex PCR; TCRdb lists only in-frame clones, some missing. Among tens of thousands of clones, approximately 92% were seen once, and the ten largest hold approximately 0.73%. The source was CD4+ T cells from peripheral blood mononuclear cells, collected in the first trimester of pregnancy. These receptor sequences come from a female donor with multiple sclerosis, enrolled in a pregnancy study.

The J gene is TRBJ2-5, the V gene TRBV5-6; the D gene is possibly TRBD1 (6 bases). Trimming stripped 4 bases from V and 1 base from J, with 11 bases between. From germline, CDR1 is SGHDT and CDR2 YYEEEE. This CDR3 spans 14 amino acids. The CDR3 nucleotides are TGTGCCAGCAGCATTGGACAGTTCCAAGAGACCCAGTACTTC. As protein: CASSIGQFQETQYF.

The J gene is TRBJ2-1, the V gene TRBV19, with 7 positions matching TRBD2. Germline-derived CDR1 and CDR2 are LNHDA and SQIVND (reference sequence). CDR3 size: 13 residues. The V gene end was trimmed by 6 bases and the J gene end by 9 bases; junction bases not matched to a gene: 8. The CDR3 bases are TGTGCCAGTAGACTAACTAGCGTATCTGAGCAGTTCTTC. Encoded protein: CASRLTSVSEQFF.

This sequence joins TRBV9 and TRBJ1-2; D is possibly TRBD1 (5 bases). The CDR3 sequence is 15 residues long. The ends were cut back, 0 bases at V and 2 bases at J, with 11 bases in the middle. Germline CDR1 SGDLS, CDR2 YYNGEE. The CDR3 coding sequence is TGTGCCAGCAGCGTAGCCCCGACAGCGAACTATGGCTACACCTTC. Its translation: CASSVAPTANYGYTF.

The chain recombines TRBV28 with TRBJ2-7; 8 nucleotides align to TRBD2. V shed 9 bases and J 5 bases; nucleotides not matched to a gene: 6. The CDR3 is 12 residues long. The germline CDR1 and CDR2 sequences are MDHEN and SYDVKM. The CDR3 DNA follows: TGTGCCAGTAAGCGGGAGACCCACGAGCAGTACTTC. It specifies CASKRETHEQYF.

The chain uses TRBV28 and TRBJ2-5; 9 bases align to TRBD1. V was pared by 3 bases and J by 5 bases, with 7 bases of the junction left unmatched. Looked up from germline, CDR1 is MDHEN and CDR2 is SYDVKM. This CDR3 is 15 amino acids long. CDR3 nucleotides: TGTGCCAGCAGTTTCCAAGGGACAGGGTGGGAGACCCAGTACTTC. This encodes CASSFQGTGWETQYF.

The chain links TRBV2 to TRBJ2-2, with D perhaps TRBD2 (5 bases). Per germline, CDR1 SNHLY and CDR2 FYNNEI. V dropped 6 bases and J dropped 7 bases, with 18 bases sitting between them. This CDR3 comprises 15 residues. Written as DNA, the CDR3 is TGTGCCAGCAGAGCCTACGCCCTTCGGGACGGGGAGCTGTTTTTT. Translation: CASRAYALRDGELFF.

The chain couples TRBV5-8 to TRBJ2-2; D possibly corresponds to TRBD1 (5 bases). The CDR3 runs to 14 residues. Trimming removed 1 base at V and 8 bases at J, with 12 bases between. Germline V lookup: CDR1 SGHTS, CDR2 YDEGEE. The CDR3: CASSLRGSTGELFF. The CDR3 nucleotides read TGTGCCAGCAGCTTGAGGGGTTCAACGGGGGAGCTGTTTTTT.

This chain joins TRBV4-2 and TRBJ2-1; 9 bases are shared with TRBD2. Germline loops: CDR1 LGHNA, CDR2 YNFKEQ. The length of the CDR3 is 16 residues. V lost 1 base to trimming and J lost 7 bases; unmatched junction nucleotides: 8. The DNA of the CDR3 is TGTGCCAGCAGCCAAGCCCGCAGCGGGAGGCCGAATGAGCAGTTCTTC. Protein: CASSQARSGRPNEQFF.